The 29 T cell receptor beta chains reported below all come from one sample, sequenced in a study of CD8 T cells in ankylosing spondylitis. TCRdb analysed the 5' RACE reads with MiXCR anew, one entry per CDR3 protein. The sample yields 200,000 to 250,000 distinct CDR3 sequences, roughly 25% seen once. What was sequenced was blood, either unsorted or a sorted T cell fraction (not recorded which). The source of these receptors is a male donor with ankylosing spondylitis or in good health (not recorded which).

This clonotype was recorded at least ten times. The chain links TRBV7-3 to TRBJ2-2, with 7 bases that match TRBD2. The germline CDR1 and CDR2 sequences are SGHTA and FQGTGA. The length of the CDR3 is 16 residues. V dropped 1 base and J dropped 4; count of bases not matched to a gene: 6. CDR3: CASSLKAGVRTGELFF. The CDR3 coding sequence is TGTGCCAGCAGCTTAAAGGCGGGAGTACGCACCGGGGAGCTGTTTTTT. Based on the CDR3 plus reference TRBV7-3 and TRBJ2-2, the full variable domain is GAGVSQTPSNKVTEKGKYVELRCDPISGHTALYWYRQSLGQGPEFLIYFQGTGAADDSGLPNDRFFAVRPEGSVSTLKIQRTERGDSAVYLCASSLKAGVRTGELFFGEGSRLTVL.

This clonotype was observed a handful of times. CDR3 sequence reads: CAISESGGGSHREQFF. DNA of the CDR3: TGTGCCATCAGTGAGTCGGGCGGCGGGAGCCACCGTGAGCAGTTCTTC. V gene TRBV10-3 combines with J gene TRBJ2-1, with TRBD2 matching over 7 bases. This CDR3 is 16 amino acids long. J lost 9 bases, V lost 0 bases, and 11 bases had no gene match. Germline V gene sequence: CDR1 ENHRY, CDR2 SYGVKD.

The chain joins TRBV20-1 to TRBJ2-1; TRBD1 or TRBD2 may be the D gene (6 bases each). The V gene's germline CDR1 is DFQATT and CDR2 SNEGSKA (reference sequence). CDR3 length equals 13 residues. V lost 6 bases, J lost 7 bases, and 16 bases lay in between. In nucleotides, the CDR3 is TGCAGTGCAGGAAGGGGGGAAACTAATGAGCAGTTCTTC. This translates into CSAGRGETNEQFF.

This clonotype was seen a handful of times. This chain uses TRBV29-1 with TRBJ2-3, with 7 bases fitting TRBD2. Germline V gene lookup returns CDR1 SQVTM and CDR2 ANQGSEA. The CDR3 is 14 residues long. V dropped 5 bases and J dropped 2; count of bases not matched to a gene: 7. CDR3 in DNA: TGCAGCGTTAATGGAGGGAGGGCCACAGATACGCAGTATTTT. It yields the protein CSVNGGRATDTQYF.

CDR3 in DNA: TGCAGCACCGGACAGGGAAAGGACGAGCAGTACTTC. This codes for CSTGQGKDEQYF. The chain has TRBV20-1 and TRBJ2-7; 8 positions match TRBD1. Germline assignment: CDR1 DFQATT and CDR2 SNEGSKA (reference sequence). This CDR3 contains 12 residues.

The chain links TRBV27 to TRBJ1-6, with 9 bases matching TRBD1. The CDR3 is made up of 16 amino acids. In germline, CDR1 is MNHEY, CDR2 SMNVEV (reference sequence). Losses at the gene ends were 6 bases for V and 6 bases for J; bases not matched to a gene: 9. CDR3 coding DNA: TGTGCCAGCAGGGGAGGGTCGGGACAGGGTAATTCACCCCTCCACTTT. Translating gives CASRGGSGQGNSPLHF.

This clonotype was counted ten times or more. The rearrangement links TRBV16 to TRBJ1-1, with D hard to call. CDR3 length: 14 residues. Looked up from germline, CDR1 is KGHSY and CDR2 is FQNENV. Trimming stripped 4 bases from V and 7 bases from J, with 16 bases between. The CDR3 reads CASSPLRVLSEAFF. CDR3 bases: TGTGCCAGCAGCCCACTTAGGGTCTTGAGTGAAGCTTTCTTT. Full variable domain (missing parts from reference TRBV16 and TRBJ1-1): GEEVAQTPKHLVRGEGQKAKLYCAPIKGHSYVFWYQQVLKNEFKFLISFQNENVFDETGMPKERFSAKCLPNSPCSLEIQATKLEDSAVYFCASSPLRVLSEAFFGQGTRLTVV.

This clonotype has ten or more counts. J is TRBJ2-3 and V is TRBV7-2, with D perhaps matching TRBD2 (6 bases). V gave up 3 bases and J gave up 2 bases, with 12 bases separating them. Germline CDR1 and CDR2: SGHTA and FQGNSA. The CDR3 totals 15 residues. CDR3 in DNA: TGTGCCAGCAGCTTGGGTGGGGGGAACACAGATACGCAGTATTTT. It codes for CASSLGGGNTDTQYF.

CDR3 sequence reads: CASTLPVGERYEQYF. The DNA of the CDR3 is TGTGCCAGCACTCTTCCCGTCGGGGAACGGTACGAGCAGTACTTC. The chain is built from TRBV2 and TRBJ2-7, with D maybe TRBD2 (5 bases). Trimming left V 7 bases short and J 4 bases short, with 20 bases between. Germline V gene sequence: CDR1 SNHLY, CDR2 FYNNEI. This CDR3 region has 15 residues.

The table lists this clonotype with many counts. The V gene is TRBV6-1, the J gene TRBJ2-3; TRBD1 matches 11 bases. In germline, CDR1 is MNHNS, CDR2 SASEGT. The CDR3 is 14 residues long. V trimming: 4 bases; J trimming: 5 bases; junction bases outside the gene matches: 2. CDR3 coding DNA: TGTGCCAGCAGTGGGACAGGGGGCAGAGATACGCAGTATTTT. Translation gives CASSGTGGRDTQYF.

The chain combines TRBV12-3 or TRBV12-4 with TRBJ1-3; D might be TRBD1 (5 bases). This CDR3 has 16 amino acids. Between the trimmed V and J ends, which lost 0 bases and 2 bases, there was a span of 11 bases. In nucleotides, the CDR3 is TGTGCCAGCAGTTTAGCGAGGGGCCTGGCTGGAAACACCATATATTTT. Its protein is CASSLARGLAGNTIYF.

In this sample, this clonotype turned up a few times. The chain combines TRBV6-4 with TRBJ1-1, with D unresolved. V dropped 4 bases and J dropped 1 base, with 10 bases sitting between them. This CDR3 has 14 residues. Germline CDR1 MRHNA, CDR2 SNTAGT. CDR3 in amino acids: CASSASPGNTEAFF. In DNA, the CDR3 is TGTGCCAGCAGTGCGTCCCCAGGGAACACTGAAGCTTTCTTT.

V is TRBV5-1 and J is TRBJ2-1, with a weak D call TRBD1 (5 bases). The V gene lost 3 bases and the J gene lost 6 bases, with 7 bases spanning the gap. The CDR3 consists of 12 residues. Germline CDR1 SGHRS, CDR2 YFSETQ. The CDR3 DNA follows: TGCGCCAGCAGCTGGGGCTCCAATGAGCAGTTCTTC. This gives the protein CASSWGSNEQFF.

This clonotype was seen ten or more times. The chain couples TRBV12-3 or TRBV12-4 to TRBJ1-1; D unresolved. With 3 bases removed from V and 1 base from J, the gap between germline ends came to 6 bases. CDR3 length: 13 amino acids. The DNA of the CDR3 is TGTGCCAGCAGTTTGGCGCAGAACACTGAAGCTTTCTTT. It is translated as CASSLAQNTEAFF.

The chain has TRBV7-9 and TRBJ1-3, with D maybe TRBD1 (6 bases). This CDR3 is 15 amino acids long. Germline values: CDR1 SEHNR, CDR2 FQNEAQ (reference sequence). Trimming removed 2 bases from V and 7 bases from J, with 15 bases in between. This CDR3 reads CASSLSRTAMNTIYF. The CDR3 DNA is TGTGCCAGCAGCTTATCGCGGACAGCGATGAACACCATATATTTT. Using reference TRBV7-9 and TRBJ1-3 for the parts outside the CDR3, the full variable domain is DTGVSQNPRHKITKRGQNVTFRCDPISEHNRLYWYRQTLGQGPEFLTYFQNEAQLEKSRLLSDRFSAERPKGSFSTLEIQRTEQGDSAMYLCASSLSRTAMNTIYFGEGSWLTVV.

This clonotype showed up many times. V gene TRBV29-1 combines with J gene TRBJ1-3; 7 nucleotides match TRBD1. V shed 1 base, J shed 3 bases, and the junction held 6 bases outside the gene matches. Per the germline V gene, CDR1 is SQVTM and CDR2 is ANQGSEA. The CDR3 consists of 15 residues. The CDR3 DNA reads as TGCAGCGTTGAAGGGGACAGACCAAGTGGAAACACCATATATTTT. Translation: CSVEGDRPSGNTIYF.

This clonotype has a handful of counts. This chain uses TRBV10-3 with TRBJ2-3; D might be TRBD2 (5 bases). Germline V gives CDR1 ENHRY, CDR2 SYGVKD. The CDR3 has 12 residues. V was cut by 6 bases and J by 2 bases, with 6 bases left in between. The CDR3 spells CAIRRDTDTQYF. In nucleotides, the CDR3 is TGTGCCATCAGGAGGGACACAGATACGCAGTATTTT.

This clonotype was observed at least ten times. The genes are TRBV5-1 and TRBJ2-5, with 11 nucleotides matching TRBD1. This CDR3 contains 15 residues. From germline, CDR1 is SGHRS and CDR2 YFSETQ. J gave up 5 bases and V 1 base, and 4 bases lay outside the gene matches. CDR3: CASSLSGQGAETQYF. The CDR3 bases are TGCGCCAGCAGCTTGTCAGGACAGGGGGCTGAGACCCAGTACTTC.

The CDR3 protein is CASSLSGQDSGAFF. In DNA, the CDR3 is TGTGCCAGCAGCTTAAGTGGACAAGATAGTGGAGCTTTCTTT. The J gene is TRBJ1-1, the V gene TRBV7-8, with D perhaps TRBD1 (5 bases). The CDR3 sequence is 14 residues long. Trimming removed 2 bases at V and 10 bases at J, with 17 bases between. Per the germline V gene, CDR1 is SGHVS and CDR2 is FQNEAQ.

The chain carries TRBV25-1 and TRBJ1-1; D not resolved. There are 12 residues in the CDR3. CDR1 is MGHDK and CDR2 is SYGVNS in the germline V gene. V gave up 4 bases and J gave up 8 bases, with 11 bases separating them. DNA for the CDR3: TGTGCCAGCAGTGGCTTCGGACCAGAAGCTTTCTTT. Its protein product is CASSGFGPEAFF.

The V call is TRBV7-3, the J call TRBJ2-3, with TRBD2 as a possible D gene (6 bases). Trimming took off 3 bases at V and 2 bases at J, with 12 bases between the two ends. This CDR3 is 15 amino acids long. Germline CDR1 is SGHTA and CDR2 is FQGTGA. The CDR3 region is CASSFQRGITDTQYF. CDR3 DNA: TGTGCCAGCAGCTTTCAACGCGGGATCACAGATACGCAGTATTTT.

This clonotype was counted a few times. The CDR3 sequence: CASTEPGQGWDEQYF. The CDR3 DNA sequence: TGTGCCAGCACCGAACCAGGACAGGGGTGGGACGAGCAGTACTTC. This chain uses TRBV6-2 or TRBV6-3 with TRBJ2-7, with 9 nucleotides matching TRBD1. Germline loops: CDR1 MNHEY, CDR2 SVGEGT. This CDR3 comprises 15 residues. The J segment lost 5 bases and the V segment lost 7 bases, leaving 12 bases of the junction unmatched.

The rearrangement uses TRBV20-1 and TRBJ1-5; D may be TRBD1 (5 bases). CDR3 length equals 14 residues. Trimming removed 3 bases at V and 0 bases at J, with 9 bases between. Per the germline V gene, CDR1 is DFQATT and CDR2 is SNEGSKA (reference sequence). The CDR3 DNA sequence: TGCAGTGCTAGTGGGGGATATAGCAATCAGCCCCAGCATTTT. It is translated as CSASGGYSNQPQHF.

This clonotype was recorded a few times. CDR3 amino acids: CSAWTGGLYGYTF. The CDR3 nucleotides are TGCAGTGCGTGGACAGGGGGACTCTATGGCTACACCTTC. The chain recombines TRBV20-1 with TRBJ1-2, with TRBD1 matching 10 bases. The CDR3 has 13 residues. With V trimmed by 6 bases and J by 4 bases, 5 bases remained unmatched. Looked up from germline, CDR1 is DFQATT and CDR2 is SNEGSKA (reference sequence).

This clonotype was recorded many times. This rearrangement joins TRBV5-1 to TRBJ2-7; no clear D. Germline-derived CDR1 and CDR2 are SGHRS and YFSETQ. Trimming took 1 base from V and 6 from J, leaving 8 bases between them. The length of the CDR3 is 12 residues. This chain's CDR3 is CASSLPGSEQYF. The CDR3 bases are TGCGCCAGCAGCTTGCCGGGTAGCGAGCAGTACTTC.

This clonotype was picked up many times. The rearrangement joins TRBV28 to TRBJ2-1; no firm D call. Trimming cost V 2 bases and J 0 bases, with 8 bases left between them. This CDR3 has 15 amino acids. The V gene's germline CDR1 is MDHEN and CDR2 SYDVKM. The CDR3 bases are TGTGCCAGCAGTTTACTGTCGAGCTCCTACAATGAGCAGTTCTTC. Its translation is CASSLLSSSYNEQFF.

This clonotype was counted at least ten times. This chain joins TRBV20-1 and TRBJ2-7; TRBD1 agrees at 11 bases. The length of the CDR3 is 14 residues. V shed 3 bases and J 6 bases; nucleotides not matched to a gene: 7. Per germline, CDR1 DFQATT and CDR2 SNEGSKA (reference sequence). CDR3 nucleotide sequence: TGCAGTGCTAGTCCCGGGACAGGGGGTGCCGAGCAGTACTTC. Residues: CSASPGTGGAEQYF.

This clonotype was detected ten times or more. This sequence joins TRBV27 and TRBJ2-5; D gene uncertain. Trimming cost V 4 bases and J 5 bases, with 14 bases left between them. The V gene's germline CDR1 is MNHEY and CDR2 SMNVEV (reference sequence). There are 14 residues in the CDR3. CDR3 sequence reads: CASSSPGRRETQYF. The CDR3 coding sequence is TGTGCCAGCAGTTCCCCGGGTAGACGGGAGACCCAGTACTTC.

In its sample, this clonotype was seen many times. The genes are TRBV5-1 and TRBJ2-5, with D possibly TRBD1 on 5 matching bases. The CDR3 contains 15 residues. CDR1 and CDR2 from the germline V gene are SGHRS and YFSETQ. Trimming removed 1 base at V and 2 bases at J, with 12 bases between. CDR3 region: CASSLNTGAQETQYF. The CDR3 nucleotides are TGCGCCAGCAGCTTGAACACTGGGGCACAAGAGACCCAGTACTTC.